This T cell receptor beta chain originates from a study of follicular helper T cells after annual influenza vaccination. The time point was: 2014-2015 season, pre-vaccination. Assay used: immunoSEQ multiplex PCR; TCRdb lists only in-frame clones, some missing. The profile covers about 13,000 clones, with 60% to 80% appearing a single time and roughly 0.5% taken by the ten largest. CDR1 SGHRS and CDR2 YFSETQ come from the germline V gene. V was pared by 1 base and J by 6 bases, with 16 bases between. The CDR3 has 15 residues. This specimen was CXCR5- memory CD4+ T cells sorted from blood, taken on the day of influenza vaccination. The V gene is TRBV5-1, the J gene TRBJ1-2, with D uncertain. The receptor comes from an adult who received the influenza vaccine. The CDR3: CASSLLRPGQDGYTF. CDR3 DNA: TGCGCCAGCAGCTTGTTAAGGCCGGGTCAGGATGGCTACACCTTC.